This T cell receptor (beta chain) was identified in a study of T cells in Graves' hyperthyroidism and ophthalmopathy. Researchers took RNA transcripts and amplified the TCR beta CDR3 regions from them. A first-round RT-PCR of the TCR CDR3 used the HTBI primer set. MiXCR, run by TCRdb on the multiplex PCR reads, gives a single entry per CDR3 protein. The sample consists of around 500,000 distinct CDR3 sequences, around a fifth of them appearing once. This clonotype was counted many times. The antigen is not known. The V gene's germline CDR1 is SGDLS and CDR2 YYNGEE. V shed 2 bases, J shed 7 bases, and the junction held 10 bases outside the gene matches. This CDR3 has 15 amino acids. Study-wide findings and caveats: Appearing also in blood were most of the thyroid clonotypes expanded above 0.001.

The receptor comes from a woman aged 70-85 years with Graves' ophthalmopathy. The sequenced sample was blood. J is TRBJ1-2 and V is TRBV9, with 8 bases fitting TRBD1. CDR3 in DNA: TGTGCCAGCAGCGTGGACAGGGACGTATTGGGTGGCTACACCTTC. Residues: CASSVDRDVLGGYTF.